These 28 T cell receptor beta chains were all obtained from the same sample, sequenced in a study of CD8 T cells in ankylosing spondylitis. TCRdb independently ran MiXCR on the 5' RACE reads; one entry per CDR3 protein. The data contain some 220,000 distinct CDR3 sequences, 7.5% to 9.5% of them singletons. The sequencing input was blood, either unsorted or a sorted T cell fraction (not recorded which). The receptor source for this set is a female donor with ankylosing spondylitis or in good health (not recorded which).

In its sample, this clonotype was seen many times. V usage is TRBV4-3 and J usage is TRBJ2-3; the D is unclear. The CDR3 sequence is 14 residues long. Germline V gives CDR1 LGHNA, CDR2 YSLEER. The ends were cut back, 0 bases at V and 4 bases at J, with 8 bases in the middle. The CDR3 DNA reads as TGCGCCAGCAGCCAAGATCGGGCCTCAGATACGCAGTATTTT. This sequence encodes CASSQDRASDTQYF.

This clonotype was seen ten or more times. The chain combines TRBV5-1 with TRBJ1-3; the D is unclear. The germline V gene encodes CDR1 SGHRS and CDR2 YFSETQ. V gave up 0 bases and J gave up 0 bases, with 4 bases separating them. CDR3 length: 14 residues. The CDR3 DNA sequence: TGCGCCAGCAGCTTGGATGGCTCTGGAAACACCATATATTTT. It specifies CASSLDGSGNTIYF.

This clonotype was recorded a few times. This chain links TRBV19 with TRBJ2-2; D remains unclear. This CDR3 has 13 residues. Germline values: CDR1 LNHDA, CDR2 SQIVND (reference sequence). V gave up 7 bases and J gave up 5 bases, with 11 bases separating them. The CDR3 protein is CASTPPGTGELFF. The CDR3 nucleotides read TGTGCCAGTACCCCCCCGGGTACCGGGGAGCTGTTTTTT.

Only a few counts were recorded for this clonotype. The V call is TRBV7-2, the J call TRBJ1-1, with D unclear. Per the germline V gene, CDR1 is SGHTA and CDR2 is FQGNSA. The CDR3 is 16 amino acids. V lost 0 bases and J lost 9, with 20 bases in between. In DNA, the CDR3 is TGTGCCAGCAGCTTAGCGGGAGGCAGGATGGAAAGAAAAGCTTTCTTT. Its protein product is CASSLAGGRMERKAFF.

Ten or more counts support this clonotype. The chain links TRBV18 to TRBJ1-5, with D possibly TRBD1 on 5 matching bases. The ends were cut back, 5 bases at V and 7 bases at J, with 12 bases in the middle. CDR1 is KGHSH, CDR2 LQKENI, per germline. The CDR3 runs 13 residues. The CDR3 protein is CASSTGTEQPQHF. The CDR3 DNA reads TGTGCCAGCTCAACCGGGACGGAGCAGCCCCAGCATTTT.

A few counts support this clonotype. The chain is built from TRBV6-5 and TRBJ1-2, with no clear D. V was trimmed by 4 bases and J by 4 bases, leaving 10 bases between them. The CDR3 loop spans 13 amino acids. Germline V CDR1 and CDR2: MNHEY, SVGAGI. DNA for the CDR3: TGTGCCAGCAGTTTGGGCAGCTTCTATGGCTACACCTTC. Encoded protein: CASSLGSFYGYTF.

This clonotype appeared a few times. V is TRBV4-3 and J is TRBJ2-6; TRBD1 matches 8 bases. Trimming took 4 bases from V and 2 from J; bases not matched to a gene: 10. This CDR3 has 18 amino acids. CDR1 LGHNA and CDR2 YSLEER come from the germline V gene. Here the CDR3 reads CASSPTGQATAGANVLTF. The CDR3 nucleotides are TGCGCCAGCAGCCCCACGGGACAGGCTACCGCTGGGGCCAACGTCCTGACTTTC.

In its sample, this clonotype was seen many times. This sequence joins TRBV4-3 and TRBJ1-6; no clear D gene. The ends were cut back, 0 bases at V and 9 bases at J, with 12 bases in the middle. The CDR3 consists of 15 residues. Germline V CDR1 and CDR2: LGHNA, YSLEER. The CDR3 sequence: CASSQDRRGPSPLHF. The CDR3 DNA reads TGCGCCAGCAGCCAAGATCGCCGCGGTCCTTCACCCCTCCACTTT.

In this sample, this clonotype turned up many times. The CDR3 loop is CASSLDTFQETQYF. In nucleotides, the CDR3 is TGTGCCAGCAGCTTGGACACTTTCCAAGAGACCCAGTACTTC. The chain carries TRBV7-2 and TRBJ2-5; D might be TRBD1 (5 bases). The CDR3 is 14 residues long. Germline CDR1 SGHTA, CDR2 FQGNSA. Trimming removed 3 bases at V and 1 base at J, with 9 bases between.

This clonotype was found many times. The CDR3 DNA reads as TGTGCCAGCGGGGGGACTCCCAATGAGCAGTTCTTC. Translation gives CASGGTPNEQFF. The rearrangement joins TRBV12-3 or TRBV12-4 to TRBJ2-1, with D possibly being TRBD2 (6 bases). The CDR3 contains 12 residues. Trimming stripped 8 bases from V and 6 bases from J, with 11 bases between.

This clonotype showed up many times. V is TRBV6-1 and J is TRBJ2-7, with D possibly matching TRBD2 (6 bases). V was pared by 7 bases and J by 0 bases, with 16 bases between. The CDR3 contains 15 residues. Germline V gene sequence: CDR1 MNHNS, CDR2 SASEGT. CDR3 amino acids: CASTKDRESSYEQYF. The CDR3 DNA follows: TGTGCCAGCACCAAAGACCGGGAGTCCTCCTACGAGCAGTACTTC.

This clonotype was counted many times. Because it lacks the conserved phenylalanine or tryptophan at the end, this CDR3 is likely a read error. The chain combines TRBV29-1 with TRBJ2-3; TRBD1 might be the D (5 bases). The CDR3 is 14 amino acids. V gave up 3 bases and J gave up 5 bases, with 15 bases separating them. Per germline, CDR1 SQVTM and CDR2 ANQGSEA. The CDR3 loop is CSVEDGAIVDTQYL. The CDR3 region has the DNA TGCAGCGTTGAGGATGGGGCGATTGTAGATACGCAGTATCTT.

This clonotype was seen repeatedly, ten times or more. The chain employs TRBV9 and TRBJ1-3; D might be TRBD1 (5 bases). Germline assignment: CDR1 SGDLS and CDR2 YYNGEE. V dropped 3 bases and J dropped 0 bases, with 7 bases sitting between them. There are 14 residues in the CDR3. The CDR3 loop reads CASSGQSSGNTIYF. For the CDR3, the DNA is TGTGCCAGCAGCGGACAGAGCTCTGGAAACACCATATATTTT.

This clonotype has a count of ten or more. The chain employs TRBV25-1 and TRBJ1-1, with D possibly TRBD1 on 5 matching bases. This CDR3 spans 16 amino acids. Germline V CDR1 and CDR2: MGHDK, SYGVNS. V was pared by 6 bases and J by 1 base, with 18 bases between. DNA for the CDR3: TGTGCCAGCAGAGTGGGTGTAGGGGTGGGGAACACTGAAGCTTTCTTT. It yields the protein CASRVGVGVGNTEAFF.

Remarks on this clonotype: An end of the junction does not agree with germline; a read error may underlie this. The chain has TRBV5-5 and TRBJ2-2; possibly TRBD1 for D (5 bases). CDR1 and CDR2 (germline): SGHKS, YYEKEE (reference sequence). The CDR3 extends over 16 amino acids. The CDR3 DNA reads as TGTACCAGCAGCTTATACAGGAAAAAGGACACCGGGGAGCTGTTTTTT. Protein: CTSSLYRKKDTGELFF. Complete variable domain (other parts from reference TRBV5-5 and TRBJ2-2): DAGVTQSPTHLIKTRGQQVTLRCSPISGHKSVSWYQQVLGQGPQFIFQYYEKEERGRGNFPDRFSARQFPNYSSELNVNALLLGDSALYLCTSSLYRKKDTGELFFGEGSRLTVL.

At least ten counts were recorded for this clonotype. J is TRBJ2-2 and V is TRBV29-1; the match to TRBD1 covers 10 bases. The ends lost 7 bases at V and 3 bases at J; junction bases unmatched: 5. The CDR3 is 14 residues long. Germline lookup yields CDR1 SQVTM and CDR2 ANQGSEA. The CDR3 DNA reads TGCAGCGCGGGACAGGGGTCCGACACCGGGGAGCTGTTTTTT. Translation: CSAGQGSDTGELFF.

This clonotype has at least ten counts. The chain links TRBV7-6 to TRBJ2-1; the D gene could be TRBD1 or TRBD2 (5 bases each). The CDR3 covers 16 residues. Germline values: CDR1 SGHVS, CDR2 FNYEAQ. The V end was cut by 1 base, the J end by 5 bases, with 15 bases between. CDR3 DNA sequence: TGTGCCAGCAGCTTAGATGAGGGGAGTGGCAACAATGAGCAGTTCTTC. Protein product: CASSLDEGSGNNEQFF.

There are many counts of this clonotype. This rearrangement joins TRBV29-1 to TRBJ2-3, with 7 bases lining up with TRBD1. The CDR3 length is 15 residues. Trimming at V came to 2 bases and at J to 0 bases, leaving 5 bases not matched to a gene. CDR1 and CDR2 (germline): SQVTM, ANQGSEA. The CDR3 region is CSVERQGSSTDTQYF. CDR3 sequence (DNA): TGCAGCGTTGAACGACAGGGATCTAGCACAGATACGCAGTATTTT.

The V gene is TRBV11-3, the J gene TRBJ2-1; D unclear. Germline-derived CDR1 and CDR2 are SGHNT and YENEEA. V lost 1 base, J lost 8 bases, and 15 bases lay in between. There are 15 residues in the CDR3. The CDR3: CASSLGVAVDDEQFF. The CDR3 coding sequence is TGTGCCAGCAGCTTAGGGGTAGCCGTGGACGATGAGCAGTTCTTC.

There are many counts of this clonotype. V gene TRBV13 combines with J gene TRBJ2-1; D is possibly TRBD1 (5 bases). Germline-derived CDR1 and CDR2 are PRHDT and FYEKMQ (reference sequence). The ends were cut back, 5 bases at V and 7 bases at J, with 12 bases in the middle. This CDR3 is built from 13 residues. CDR3 nucleotide sequence: TGTGCCAGCAGCCTGGGGCGTAGTAATGAGCAGTTCTTC. This translates into CASSLGRSNEQFF.

This clonotype was detected only once. A junction boundary mismatches the germline segment, possibly from a read error. This sequence joins TRBV5-4 and TRBJ2-1; the D gene is possibly TRBD2 (6 bases). The CDR3 extends over 13 amino acids. Germline V gene data show CDR1 as SGHNT and CDR2 as YYREEE (reference sequence). The DNA for the CDR3 is TGTGCCAGCAGCTTGACCAGGCCGGGGGAGCAGTTATTC. Protein sequence: CASSLTRPGEQLF.

This clonotype showed up many times. The chain couples TRBV5-1 to TRBJ2-5, with D unclear. CDR3 length: 16 residues. CDR1 and CDR2 from the germline V gene are SGHRS and YFSETQ. V dropped 0 bases and J dropped 0 bases, with 12 bases sitting between them. For the CDR3, the DNA is TGCGCCAGCAGCTTGGAGGTTGGGGTTAACCAAGAGACCCAGTACTTC. Residues: CASSLEVGVNQETQYF.

This clonotype was seen more than once but under ten times. V is TRBV7-9 and J is TRBJ2-2; tentative D call: TRBD2 (5 bases). V lost 6 bases, J lost 7 bases, and 9 bases lay in between. The CDR3 is 12 amino acids. Germline loops: CDR1 SEHNR, CDR2 FQNEAQ (reference sequence). The CDR3 sequence is CASSSAGGELFF. CDR3 sequence (DNA): TGTGCCAGCAGTTCGGCGGGCGGGGAGCTGTTTTTT.

This clonotype was counted many times. The chain links TRBV20-1 to TRBJ2-5; D perhaps matches TRBD1 (5 bases). This CDR3 contains 15 residues. V was shortened by 6 bases and J by 0 bases, with 17 bases between the two germline ends. Looked up from germline, CDR1 is DFQATT and CDR2 is SNEGSKA (reference sequence). The CDR3 nucleotides read TGCAGTGCGAGACAGAATATGCAAAACCAAGAGACCCAGTACTTC. Encoded protein: CSARQNMQNQETQYF.

The table lists this clonotype with many counts. The chain employs TRBV7-2 and TRBJ2-1, with TRBD2 matching over 13 bases. Trimming cost V 5 bases and J 5 bases; bases outside gene matches: 6. The CDR3 extends over 16 amino acids. Germline CDR1 SGHTA, CDR2 FQGNSA. CDR3: CASSTGLAGPDNEQFF. The CDR3 DNA reads TGTGCCAGCAGCACGGGACTAGCGGGGCCTGACAATGAGCAGTTCTTC.

This clonotype was counted only a few times. The chain carries TRBV7-7 and TRBJ2-5; D not resolved. CDR1 is SSHAT and CDR2 is FNYEAQ in the germline V gene (reference sequence). Trimming shortened V by 4 bases and J by 2 bases, and 11 bases separated the two germline ends. The CDR3 loop spans 14 amino acids. The CDR3 coding sequence is TGTGCCAGCAGCTCCAACAGAGGTCAAGAGACCCAGTACTTC. It encodes CASSSNRGQETQYF.

This rearrangement joins TRBV19 to TRBJ2-6; D is ambiguous. Trimming cost V 6 bases and J 2 bases, with 14 bases left between them. The CDR3 extends over 16 amino acids. Germline assignment: CDR1 LNHDA and CDR2 SQIVND (reference sequence). Written as DNA, the CDR3 is TGTGCCAGTAGCCTCGTCCCCCGCCCTGGGGCCAACGTCCTGACTTTC. Translated, it gives CASSLVPRPGANVLTF.

This clonotype was detected many times. The J gene is TRBJ2-1, the V gene TRBV6-5, with TRBD2 matching over 10 bases. CDR3 length: 17 residues. Trimming cost V 0 bases and J 4 bases; bases outside gene matches: 6. The germline V gene has CDR1 MNHEY and CDR2 SVGAGI. CDR3 region: CASSYSLLAGAYNEQFF. Written as DNA, the CDR3 is TGTGCCAGCAGTTACTCTCTTCTAGCGGGAGCGTACAATGAGCAGTTCTTC.